Following are 5 T cell receptor beta chains from one sample sequenced in a study of Graves' ophthalmopathy and Graves' hyperthyroidism. Scientists amplified the TCR beta CDR3 regions from RNA transcripts. Second-round multiplex PCR came after a first-round RT-PCR that employed HTBI primers. TCRdb fed the multiplex PCR reads into MiXCR, producing one record per CDR3 protein. Among 660,000 or so distinct CDR3 sequences, roughly 41% were seen once, and the ten largest hold around 3%. Sequencing used peripheral blood. These receptors came from an adult man with Graves' ophthalmopathy.

The V and J genes are TRBV19 and TRBJ1-5, with D perhaps TRBD1 (6 bases). The V gene lost 4 bases and the J gene lost 7 bases, with 17 bases spanning the gap. Germline-derived CDR1 and CDR2 are LNHDA and SQIVND (reference sequence). This CDR3 is built from 15 residues. CDR3 DNA sequence: TGTGCCAGTAGTAGTCGGGGGCAGGGCAGCCAGCCCCAGCATTTT. Residues: CASSSRGQGSQPQHF.

This clonotype was recorded at least ten times. The gene calls are TRBV7-6 and TRBJ1-1, with D uncertain. V was cut by 3 bases and J by 1 base, with 6 bases left in between. Germline CDR1 is SGHVS and CDR2 is FNYEAQ. This CDR3 is built from 13 residues. The CDR3 DNA follows: TGTGCCAGCAGCTTTCACCGGAACACTGAAGCTTTCTTT. This codes for CASSFHRNTEAFF.

The chain couples TRBV12-3 or TRBV12-4 to TRBJ2-5; 11 bases match TRBD2. The CDR3 runs to 16 residues. Trimming took 5 bases from V and 2 from J; bases not matched to a gene: 7. The CDR3: CASSVASGGFQETQYF. CDR3 sequence (DNA): TGTGCCAGCAGTGTCGCTAGCGGGGGGTTTCAAGAGACCCAGTACTTC.

The table lists this clonotype with a count of one. Compared with germline, one end of the junction differs, possibly owing to a read error. This chain uses TRBV2 with TRBJ2-6; maybe TRBD1 (6 bases). Germline V gives CDR1 SNHLY, CDR2 FYNNEI. The CDR3 is 15 residues long. As DNA, the CDR3 is TGTGCCAGCAGTAAAAACAGGGCGAACTCGAACACTGAAGCTTTC. This encodes CASSKNRANSNTEAF. The full variable domain, in which reference TRBV2 and TRBJ2-6 provide the parts outside the CDR3, is EPEVTQTPSHQVTQMGQEVILRCVPISNHLYFYWYRQILGQKVEFLVSFYNNEISEKSEIFDDQFSVERPDGSNFTLKIRSTKLEDSAMYFCASSKNRANSNTEAFGAGSRLTVL.

This clonotype was seen ten or more times. This CDR3 is CASSGGQEGETQYF. DNA for the CDR3: TGCGCCAGCAGCGGGGGACAGGAGGGGGAGACCCAGTACTTC. This sequence joins TRBV5-1 and TRBJ2-5; 8 bases agree with TRBD1. The V gene end was trimmed by 4 bases and the J gene end by 5 bases; junction bases not matched to a gene: 7. Looked up from germline, CDR1 is SGHRS and CDR2 is YFSETQ. This CDR3 comprises 14 residues.